The 30 T cell receptor beta chains listed next were all sequenced from one sample in a study of blood T cell repertoires in COVID-19. The method was immunoSEQ multiplex PCR; TCRdb's version includes in-frame clones alone and lacks a portion of them. The sample consists of about 150,000 clones, roughly 84% of them appearing once. The sample comprised peripheral blood. The receptors here all came from a human donor in a cohort sampled during active COVID-19.

The chain links TRBV2 to TRBJ2-1; 10 bases map to TRBD2. The V and J ends lost 6 bases and 5 bases, in that order; junction bases with no gene match: 4. This CDR3 comprises 14 residues. Germline V gene lookup returns CDR1 SNHLY and CDR2 FYNNEI. The CDR3 DNA is TGTGCCAGCAGAGCGGGAGGGCCGGACAATGAGCAGTTCTTC. Protein: CASRAGGPDNEQFF. The entire variable domain, with the rest obtained from reference TRBV2 and TRBJ2-1, is as follows: EPEVTQTPSHQVTQMGQEVILRCVPISNHLYFYWYRQILGQKVEFLVSFYNNEISEKSEIFDDQFSVERPDGSNFTLKIRSTKLEDSAMYFCASRAGGPDNEQFFGPGTRLTVL.

The rearrangement uses TRBV6-2 or TRBV6-3 and TRBJ2-1; 9 bases agree with TRBD2. V gave up 0 bases and J gave up 0 bases; unmatched junction bases: 6. CDR1 and CDR2 from the germline V gene are MNHEY and SVGEGT. The CDR3 is 18 amino acids. The CDR3: CASSYSIAGVSSYNEQFF. The CDR3 coding sequence is TGTGCCAGCAGTTACTCGATAGCGGGAGTCAGCTCCTACAATGAGCAGTTCTTC.

The V gene is TRBV5-8, the J gene TRBJ2-5, with 11 bases lining up with TRBD2. CDR1 is SGHTS and CDR2 is YDEGEE in the germline V gene. With V trimmed by 4 bases and J by 4 bases, 9 bases remained unmatched. The CDR3 runs 16 residues. CDR3 sequence (DNA): TGTGCCAGCAGCCATAGACTAGCGGGAAGGCGAGAGACCCAGTACTTC. Its translation: CASSHRLAGRRETQYF.

This clone was observed a single time. This chain connects TRBV5-1 to TRBJ1-4, with 9 bases aligning to TRBD1. Germline trimming cut 0 bases from V and 0 bases from J; bases unmatched to any gene: 3. There are 17 residues in the CDR3. The V gene's germline CDR1 is SGHRS and CDR2 YFSETQ. The DNA for the CDR3 is TGCGCCAGCAGCTTGGATGGGACAGGGCCAACTAATGAAAAACTGTTTTTT. It translates to CASSLDGTGPTNEKLFF.

This rearrangement joins TRBV6-6 to TRBJ2-4, with D possibly being TRBD1 (6 bases). Trimming removed 2 bases at V and 0 bases at J, with 11 bases between. The CDR3 has 16 amino acids. The germline V gene encodes CDR1 MNHNY and CDR2 SVGAGI (reference sequence). CDR3: CASSYGTSLAKNIQYF. CDR3 sequence (DNA): TGTGCCAGCAGTTACGGGACAAGCCTAGCCAAAAACATTCAGTACTTC.

This chain links TRBV5-1 with TRBJ2-5; TRBD1 matches 8 bases. This CDR3 has 14 amino acids. In germline, CDR1 is SGHRS, CDR2 YFSETQ. V was pared by 3 bases and J by 4 bases, with 5 bases of the junction left unmatched. CDR3 amino acids: CASSWGTGPETQYF. CDR3 DNA: TGCGCCAGCAGCTGGGGGACAGGTCCAGAGACCCAGTACTTC.

The rearrangement links TRBV9 to TRBJ1-1; 8 positions match TRBD1. The CDR3 runs 17 residues. Trimming removed 3 bases from V and 2 bases from J; junction bases left unmatched: 12. The germline V gene encodes CDR1 SGDLS and CDR2 YYNGEE. CDR3 region: CASSGRDRFYGNTEAFF. DNA for the CDR3: TGTGCCAGCAGCGGCCGGGACAGGTTTTACGGAAACACTGAAGCTTTCTTT.

This clone has just one count. The chain carries TRBV12-5 and TRBJ2-1; D uncertain. Trimming cost V 0 bases and J 10 bases, with 7 bases left between them. The CDR3 covers 12 residues. Germline V CDR1 and CDR2: LGHNT, FRNRAP. In nucleotides, the CDR3 is TGTGCTAGTGGTTTGGTACGTAGCGAGCAGTTCTTC. The encoded protein is CASGLVRSEQFF.

This sequence joins TRBV21-1 and TRBJ2-7; the listed D gene, TRBD2, was not tested against the DNA. TRBV21-1 is described as a pseudogene. CDR3 length: 23 residues. The CDR3 sequence: CASKGDRLNLGLADDPSSYEQYV. CDR3 bases: TGTGCCAGCAAGGGGGACAGGCTGAACCTGGGACTAGCGGACGACCCGAGCTCCTACGAGCAGTACGTC.

This clone appeared once. The chain carries TRBV30 and TRBJ1-5, with D possibly being TRBD1 (5 bases). The CDR3 runs 15 residues. Germline V CDR1 and CDR2: GTSNPN, SVGIG (reference sequence). V was trimmed by 0 bases and J by 7 bases, leaving 16 bases between them. CDR3 amino acids: CAWSVSGPPKQPQHF. DNA of the CDR3: TGTGCCTGGAGTGTGTCAGGGCCTCCGAAGCAGCCCCAGCATTTT.

The rearrangement uses TRBV6-6 and TRBJ1-2; 9 bases match TRBD1. This CDR3 contains 15 residues. Germline trimming cut 8 bases from V and 2 bases from J; bases unmatched to any gene: 9. Germline-derived CDR1 and CDR2 are MNHNY and SVGAGI (reference sequence). The CDR3 DNA is TGTGCCAGCCTGAACCGGGACAGGGAAAACTATGGCTACACCTTC. It specifies CASLNRDRENYGYTF.

J is TRBJ2-2 and V is TRBV18, with a weak D call TRBD2 (5 bases). The CDR3 is 15 residues long. V lost 3 bases, J lost 0 bases, and 8 bases lay in between. CDR1 is KGHSH, CDR2 LQKENI, per germline. The CDR3 nucleotides are TGTGCCAGCTCACCTTTCGGGGCGAACACCGGGGAGCTGTTTTTT. This gives the protein CASSPFGANTGELFF.

The CDR3 DNA follows: TGTGCCAGCAGCCACGAACTAGCGGGAGATTTCACCGGGGAGCTGTTTTTT. Its protein product is CASSHELAGDFTGELFF. V gene TRBV3-1 (or the pseudogene TRBV3-2) combines with J gene TRBJ2-2; 11 bases fit TRBD2. Germline V gene lookup returns CDR1 LGHDT and CDR2 YNNKEL (reference sequence). There are 17 residues in the CDR3. V lost 3 bases to trimming and J lost 4 bases; unmatched junction nucleotides: 7.

This chain joins TRBV5-4 and TRBJ2-3; 12 bases match TRBD2. With 5 bases clipped from V and 0 bases from J, the junction kept 7 bases outside the gene matches. This CDR3 comprises 17 residues. Germline-derived CDR1 and CDR2 are SGHNT and YYREEE (reference sequence). The CDR3 loop reads CASRLAGGSTSTDTQYF. The CDR3 DNA reads as TGTGCCAGCAGGCTAGCGGGAGGGAGTACTAGCACAGATACGCAGTATTTT.

This rearrangement joins TRBV6-5 to TRBJ1-4; D is possibly TRBD1 (6 bases). The CDR3 totals 13 residues. V was shortened by 6 bases and J by 6 bases, with 11 bases between the two germline ends. The V gene's germline CDR1 is MNHEY and CDR2 SVGAGI. CDR3 region: CASRRGGHEKLFF. As DNA, the CDR3 is TGTGCCAGCAGGCGGGGGGGCCATGAAAAACTGTTTTTT.

The CDR3 loop reads CASSSWQNNQPQHF. The DNA for the CDR3 is TGTGCCAGCAGTTCGTGGCAGAACAATCAGCCCCAGCATTTT. The chain has TRBV6-5 and TRBJ1-5; D is unresolved. V lost 4 bases to trimming and J lost 3 bases, with 10 bases between them. CDR3 size: 14 residues. Germline CDR1 is MNHEY and CDR2 is SVGAGI.

V gene TRBV3-1 (or the pseudogene TRBV3-2) combines with J gene TRBJ1-1; weak D call: TRBD1 (6 bases). The V end was cut by 1 base, the J end by 4 bases, with 16 bases between. This CDR3 comprises 16 residues. Germline V gives CDR1 LGHDT, CDR2 YNNKEL (reference sequence). CDR3 sequence: CASSQGGGALGTEAFF. CDR3 nucleotide sequence: TGTGCCAGCAGCCAAGGAGGGGGGGCGTTGGGCACTGAAGCTTTCTTT.

The chain combines TRBV7-9 with TRBJ2-6; possible D gene TRBD2, 5 bases. Trimming pared 10 bases from V and 1 base from J, leaving 11 bases between. CDR3 length: 14 amino acids. Germline values: CDR1 SEHNR, CDR2 FQNEAQ (reference sequence). The CDR3 DNA sequence: TGTGCCACGAGACGGGGTTCTGGGGCCAACGTCCTGACTTTC. Its protein product is CATRRGSGANVLTF.

The chain employs TRBV11-2 and TRBJ2-5; TRBD2 matches at 7 bases. Germline trimming cut 5 bases from V and 2 bases from J; bases unmatched to any gene: 14. The CDR3 contains 17 residues. CDR1 is SGHAT, CDR2 FQNNGV, per germline. The CDR3, as DNA: TGTGCCAGCAGCCGGGGGGTAGACGGGAACCCACAAGAGACCCAGTACTTC. Translated: CASSRGVDGNPQETQYF.

A remark on this clone: At one end the junction does not follow the germline gene, possibly because of a read error. The rearrangement links TRBV30 to TRBJ1-2; D might be TRBD1 (5 bases). The CDR3 runs to 13 residues. In germline, CDR1 is GTSNPN, CDR2 SVGIG (reference sequence). The CDR3 loop reads CAWSSRGNHGYTF. DNA for the CDR3: TGTGCCTGGAGTAGTAGGGGTAACCATGGCTACACCTTC.

The V gene is TRBV10-3, the J gene TRBJ1-2; 10 positions match TRBD1. CDR3 length equals 17 residues. Germline assignment: CDR1 ENHRY and CDR2 SYGVKD. The ends lost 2 bases at V and 0 bases at J; junction bases unmatched: 6. CDR3 region: CAISEVGQGISNYGYTF. The CDR3 nucleotides are TGTGCCATCAGTGAGGTGGGACAGGGGATTTCTAACTATGGCTACACCTTC.

The DNA of the CDR3 is TGCGCCAGCAGCTTGGATTCTTTCACTGAAGCTTTCTTT. Translation gives CASSLDSFTEAFF. The chain recombines TRBV5-1 with TRBJ1-1; D remains unclear. Germline CDR1 and CDR2: SGHRS and YFSETQ. Trimming stripped 0 bases from V and 4 bases from J, with 7 bases between. The CDR3 totals 13 residues.

V is TRBV7-9 and J is TRBJ1-2; weak D call: TRBD1 (6 bases). V was cut by 5 bases and J by 5 bases, with 21 bases left in between. The CDR3 covers 16 residues. Germline values: CDR1 SEHNR, CDR2 FQNEAQ (reference sequence). The CDR3: CASSKIGRGLGYGYTF. In DNA, the CDR3 is TGTGCCAGCAGCAAAATCGGGCGGGGGCTAGGATATGGCTACACCTTC.

V and J are TRBV19 and TRBJ2-2; a possible D gene is TRBD2 (5 bases). Between the trimmed V and J ends, which lost 1 base and 7 bases, there was a span of 13 bases. CDR1 is LNHDA, CDR2 SQIVND, per germline (reference sequence). CDR3 length equals 15 residues. CDR3 nucleotides: TGTGCCAGTAGTATAGGTGTGAGGGCGGGCGGGGAGCTGTTTTTT. Amino acid sequence: CASSIGVRAGGELFF.

The gene calls are TRBV30 and TRBJ1-5; D remains unclear. Germline V gene sequence: CDR1 GTSNPN, CDR2 SVGIG (reference sequence). Trimming removed 3 bases at V and 6 bases at J, with 15 bases between. This CDR3 is 14 amino acids long. DNA for the CDR3: TGTGCCTGGAGCCAAATATCTGAGGCTCAGCCCCAGCATTTT. It translates to CAWSQISEAQPQHF.

The chain has TRBV2 and TRBJ2-2; the match to TRBD1 covers 11 bases. Trimming cost V 6 bases and J 5 bases; bases outside gene matches: 8. Germline V lookup: CDR1 SNHLY, CDR2 FYNNEI. The CDR3 covers 16 residues. CDR3 sequence reads: CASREWTGGATGELFF. The CDR3 coding sequence is TGTGCCAGCAGGGAATGGACAGGGGGCGCGACCGGGGAGCTGTTTTTT.

This chain links TRBV19 with TRBJ1-5; 7 bases are shared with TRBD1. There are 14 residues in the CDR3. CDR1 and CDR2 from the germline V gene are LNHDA and SQIVND (reference sequence). Germline trimming cut 8 bases from V and 5 bases from J; bases unmatched to any gene: 9. Here the CDR3 DNA reads TGTGCCAGTTCAGGGGGTATAAGGGATCAGCCCCAGCATTTT. Residues: CASSGGIRDQPQHF.

This chain connects TRBV5-1 to TRBJ2-5, with TRBD1 identical over 9 bases. Trimming took 3 bases from V and 0 from J; bases not matched to a gene: 3. This CDR3 region has 15 residues. The germline V gene encodes CDR1 SGHRS and CDR2 YFSETQ. Written as DNA, the CDR3 is TGCGCCAGCAGCTCCTGGACAGGGGACCAAGAGACCCAGTACTTC. It specifies CASSSWTGDQETQYF.

Remarks on this clone: Relative to the germline gene, one junction end is altered; a read error may explain this. The genes are TRBV30 and TRBJ2-5, with 7 bases that match TRBD1. CDR1 is GTSNPN and CDR2 is SVGIG in the germline V gene (reference sequence). CDR3 length: 11 amino acids. CDR3 DNA sequence: TGTGCCTGGGGGAAGACGGGACAGTTTCACTTC. Translated: CAWGKTGQFHF.

The chain joins TRBV15 to TRBJ2-7; maybe TRBD2 (6 bases). Trimming left V 0 bases short and J 0 bases short, with 9 bases between. Per the germline V gene, CDR1 is LNHNV and CDR2 is YYDKDF (reference sequence). The CDR3 is made up of 15 amino acids. The CDR3 region is CATSRDLGSSYEQYV. CDR3 DNA sequence: TGTGCCACCAGCAGAGATCTCGGGAGCTCCTACGAGCAGTACGTC.